These 7 T cell receptor beta chains were all obtained from the same sample, sequenced in a study of blood T cell repertoires in COVID-19. Sequenced by immunoSEQ multiplex PCR; TCRdb stores in-frame clones only, minus some. The sample lists 250,000 or so clones, around 88% occurring once. What was sequenced was peripheral blood. The source of these receptors is a man older than 75 with acute or convalescent COVID-19.

This clone came up once. V gene TRBV7-2 combines with J gene TRBJ2-7, with 8 bases identical to TRBD1. Germline-derived CDR1 and CDR2 are SGHTA and FQGNSA. This CDR3 is 14 amino acids long. V shed 1 base and J 5 bases; nucleotides not matched to a gene: 4. The CDR3 protein is CASSLGTGFNEQYF. As DNA, the CDR3 is TGTGCCAGCAGCTTAGGGACAGGGTTCAACGAGCAGTACTTC.

This rearrangement joins TRBV6-5 to TRBJ1-6; D is ambiguous. The CDR3 runs 13 residues. Germline assignment: CDR1 MNHEY and CDR2 SVGAGI. V lost 2 bases and J 13 bases, leaving 12 bases between the germline ends. This CDR3 reads CASSYDTRSPLHF. CDR3 in DNA: TGTGCCAGCAGTTACGATACTCGGTCTCCCCTCCACTTT.

The chain recombines TRBV5-4 with TRBJ2-7; 7 bases match TRBD1. J was trimmed by 7 bases and V by 0 bases; bases with no gene match: 7. Germline V lookup: CDR1 SGHNT, CDR2 YYREEE (reference sequence). The CDR3 contains 14 residues. DNA for the CDR3: TGTGCCAGCAGCTTGGGGACAGGCCCAGGGGAGCAGTACTTC. It specifies CASSLGTGPGEQYF. Variable domain in full (rest from reference TRBV5-4 and TRBJ2-7): ETGVTQSPTHLIKTRGQQVTLRCSSQSGHNTVSWYQQALGQGPQFIFQYYREEENGRGNFPPRFSGLQFPNYSSELNVNALELDDSALYLCASSLGTGPGEQYFGPGTRLTVT.

The J gene is TRBJ2-1, the V gene TRBV6-2 or TRBV6-3, with D possibly matching TRBD1 (6 bases). V was pared by 3 bases and J by 7 bases, with 16 bases between. Germline CDR1 is MNHEY and CDR2 is SVGEGT. The CDR3 runs 15 residues. CDR3 sequence (DNA): TGTGCCAGCAGTTATTGGGGGCCCAGCACGAATGAGCAGTTCTTC. It encodes CASSYWGPSTNEQFF.

The V gene is TRBV7-8, the J gene TRBJ1-2, with no clear D. Looked up from germline, CDR1 is SGHVS and CDR2 is FQNEAQ. The CDR3 runs 15 residues. The V gene lost 2 bases and the J gene lost 1 base, with 11 bases spanning the gap. CDR3 sequence reads: CASSLSGPNNYGYTF. Written as DNA, the CDR3 is TGTGCCAGCAGCTTAAGCGGACCCAATAACTATGGCTACACCTTC.

V and J are TRBV5-1 and TRBJ1-2; D gene uncertain. Trimming left V 7 bases short and J 0 bases short, with 19 bases between. CDR3 length equals 16 residues. CDR1 is SGHRS, CDR2 YFSETQ, per germline. The CDR3 spells CASRAPPRGANYGYTF. The CDR3 DNA is TGCGCCAGCCGCGCCCCCCCACGGGGAGCTAACTATGGCTACACCTTC.

This chain joins TRBV6-1 and TRBJ2-1; 7 bases line up with TRBD1. The V and J ends lost 2 bases and 4 bases, in that order; junction bases with no gene match: 8. Germline V gene lookup returns CDR1 MNHNS and CDR2 SASEGT. This CDR3 is 16 amino acids long. This chain's CDR3 is CASSERDRQLYNEQFF. CDR3 nucleotide sequence: TGTGCCAGCAGTGAAAGGGACAGACAATTGTACAATGAGCAGTTCTTC.